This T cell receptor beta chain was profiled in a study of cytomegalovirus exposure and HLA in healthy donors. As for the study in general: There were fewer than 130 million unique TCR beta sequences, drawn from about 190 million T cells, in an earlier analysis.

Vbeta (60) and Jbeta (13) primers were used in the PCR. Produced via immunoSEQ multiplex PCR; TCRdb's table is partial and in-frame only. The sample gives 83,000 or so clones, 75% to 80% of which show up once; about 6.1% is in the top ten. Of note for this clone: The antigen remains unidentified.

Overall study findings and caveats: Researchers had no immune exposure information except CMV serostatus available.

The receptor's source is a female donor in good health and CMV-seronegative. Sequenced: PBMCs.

The CDR3 reads CSVGALYEQYF. CDR3 in DNA: TGCAGCGTCGGAGCGCTGTACGAGCAGTACTTC. The V call is TRBV20-1, the J call TRBJ2-7; D not resolved. The CDR3 extends over 11 amino acids. Germline CDR1 reads DFQATT; CDR2 reads SNEGSKA (reference sequence).